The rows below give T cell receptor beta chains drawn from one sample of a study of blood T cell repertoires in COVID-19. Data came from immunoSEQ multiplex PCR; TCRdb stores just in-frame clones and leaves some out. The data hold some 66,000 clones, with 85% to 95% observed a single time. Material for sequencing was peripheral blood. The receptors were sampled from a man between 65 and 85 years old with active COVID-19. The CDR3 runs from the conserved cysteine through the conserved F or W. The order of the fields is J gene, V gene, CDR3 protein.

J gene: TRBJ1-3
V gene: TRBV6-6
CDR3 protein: CASLRENSGNTIYF

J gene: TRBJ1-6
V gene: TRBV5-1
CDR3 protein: CASSPGQGFNSPLHF

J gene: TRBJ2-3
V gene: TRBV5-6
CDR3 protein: CASRAADTQYF

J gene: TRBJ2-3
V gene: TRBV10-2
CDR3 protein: CASRPSGWSTDTQYF

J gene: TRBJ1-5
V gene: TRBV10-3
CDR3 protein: CAIRAAGEYQPQHF

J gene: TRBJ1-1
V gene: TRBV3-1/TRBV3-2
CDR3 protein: CASSQHGAGAEAFF

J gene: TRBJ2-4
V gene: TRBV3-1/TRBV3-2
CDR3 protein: CASSQGFNSVSGGKNIQYF

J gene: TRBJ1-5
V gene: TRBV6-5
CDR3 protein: CASSLRRDSNQPQHF

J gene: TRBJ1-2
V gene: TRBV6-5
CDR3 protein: CASSYSGTGPGYTF

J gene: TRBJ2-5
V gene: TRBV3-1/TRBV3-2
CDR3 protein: CASSRGLAGGTYQETQYF

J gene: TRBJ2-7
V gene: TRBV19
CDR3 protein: CASSSTGALYEQYF

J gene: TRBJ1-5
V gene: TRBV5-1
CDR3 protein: CASSPGGNQPQHF

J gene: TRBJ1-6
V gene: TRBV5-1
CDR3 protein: CASSAGQINSPLHF

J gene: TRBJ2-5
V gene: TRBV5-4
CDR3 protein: CASSNSGRVETQYF

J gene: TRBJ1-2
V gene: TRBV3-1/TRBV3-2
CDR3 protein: CASSQPPNGGYTF

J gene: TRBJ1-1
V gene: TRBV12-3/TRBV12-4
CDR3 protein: CASGQGAYTEAFF

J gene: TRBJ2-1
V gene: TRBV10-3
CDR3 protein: CAISHSSGGYNEQFF

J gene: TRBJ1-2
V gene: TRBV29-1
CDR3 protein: CSGRDRGLYGYTF

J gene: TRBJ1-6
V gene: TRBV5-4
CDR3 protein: CASSLGDRVNSPLHF